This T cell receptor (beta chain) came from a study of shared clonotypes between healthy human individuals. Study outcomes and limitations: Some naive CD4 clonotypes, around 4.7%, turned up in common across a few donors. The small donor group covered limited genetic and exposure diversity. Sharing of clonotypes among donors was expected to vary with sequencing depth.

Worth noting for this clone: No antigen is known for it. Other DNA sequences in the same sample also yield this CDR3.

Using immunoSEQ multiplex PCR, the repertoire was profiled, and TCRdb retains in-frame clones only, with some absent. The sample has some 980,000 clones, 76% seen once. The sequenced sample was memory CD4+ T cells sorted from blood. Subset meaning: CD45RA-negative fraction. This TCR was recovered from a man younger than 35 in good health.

The CDR3 DNA follows: TGCGCCAGCAGCCTACAGGGGTCCACAGATACGCAGTATTTT. Amino acid sequence: CASSLQGSTDTQYF. This chain links TRBV5-1 with TRBJ2-3; 7 nucleotides agree with TRBD1. With V trimmed by 4 bases and J by 2 bases, 4 bases remained unmatched. This CDR3 comprises 14 residues. Per germline, CDR1 SGHRS and CDR2 YFSETQ.